The 32 T cell receptor beta chains presented below share a single source sample, sequenced in a study of blood T cell repertoires in COVID-19. Repertoires were generated with immunoSEQ multiplex PCR, while TCRdb's copy carries only in-frame clones and drops some. The data hold about 97,000 clones, with around nine tenths observed a single time. Specimen: peripheral blood. These receptors came from a human donor in a cohort sampled during active COVID-19.

In this sample, this clone turned up a few times. The CDR3 DNA follows: TGCGCCAGCAGCCAAGACTGGGCAAGGGGCGTTGGCGGGGAGCTGTTTTTT. Translation: CASSQDWARGVGGELFF. The chain uses TRBV4-1 and TRBJ2-2; a weak D match, TRBD1 (5 bases). Germline CDR1 MGHRA, CDR2 YSYEKL. The CDR3 runs to 17 residues. The V end was cut by 0 bases, the J end by 7 bases, with 18 bases between.

V gene TRBV9 combines with J gene TRBJ2-3, with TRBD2 identical over 8 bases. This CDR3 is 15 amino acids long. The junction had 6 bases not matched to a gene; V was cut back by 2 bases and J by 4 bases. The V gene's germline CDR1 is SGDLS and CDR2 YYNGEE. The CDR3 region is CASSVSGGASDTQYF. The DNA of the CDR3 is TGTGCCAGCAGCGTGAGCGGGGGAGCGTCAGATACGCAGTATTTT.

The V call is TRBV10-3, the J call TRBJ2-5, with 8 bases fitting TRBD1. Looked up from germline, CDR1 is ENHRY and CDR2 is SYGVKD. Trimming removed 3 bases from V and 1 base from J; junction bases left unmatched: 1. The CDR3 totals 14 residues. The CDR3 sequence is CAISEDRGQETQYF. CDR3 coding DNA: TGTGCCATCAGTGAAGACAGGGGCCAAGAGACCCAGTACTTC.

V usage is TRBV7-2 and J usage is TRBJ2-7, with TRBD2 matching 12 bases. J lost 3 bases, V lost 5 bases, and 5 bases had no gene match. The CDR3 spans 15 residues. Germline CDR1 is SGHTA and CDR2 is FQGNSA. The DNA for the CDR3 is TGTGCCAGCAGCCCATGGACTAGCGGGGTCTACGAGCAGTACTTC. Its translation: CASSPWTSGVYEQYF.

The chain carries TRBV19 and TRBJ1-1, with D perhaps matching TRBD1 (6 bases). V lost 5 bases, J lost 0 bases, and 13 bases lay in between. The germline gives CDR1 LNHDA, CDR2 SQIVND (reference sequence). The CDR3 contains 15 residues. CDR3 region: CASSHWGGMNTEAFF. The CDR3 DNA is TGTGCCAGTAGTCATTGGGGGGGCATGAACACTGAAGCTTTCTTT.

The chain combines TRBV21-1 with TRBJ2-1; the D segment call TRBD1 is taken from the table without a DNA check. TRBV21-1 is flagged as a pseudogene. The CDR3 consists of 13 residues. CDR3 sequence: CASSYTGTDEQFF. The DNA for the CDR3 is TGTGCCAGCAGCTATACAGGGACCGATGAGCAGTTCTTC.

CDR3 protein: CASSLEPPQGVAYEQYF. CDR3 nucleotides: TGCGCCAGCAGCCTAGAACCCCCACAGGGGGTCGCCTACGAGCAGTACTTC. The chain employs TRBV4-1 and TRBJ2-7, with 8 bases fitting TRBD1. The ends lost 4 bases at V and 2 bases at J; junction bases unmatched: 13. The germline V gene has CDR1 MGHRA and CDR2 YSYEKL. This CDR3 has 17 residues.

This chain joins TRBV7-2 and TRBJ2-7; tentative D call: TRBD2 (5 bases). From germline, CDR1 is SGHTA and CDR2 FQGNSA. Deletions cut 3 bases from V and 2 bases from J, with 14 bases between. This CDR3 region has 15 residues. CDR3 sequence reads: CASSFDPGRAYEQYF. The CDR3 region has the DNA TGTGCCAGCAGCTTCGATCCGGGAAGGGCCTACGAGCAGTACTTC.

There are a few counts of this clone. This chain connects TRBV7-2 to TRBJ2-3; D ambiguous. Germline-derived CDR1 and CDR2 are SGHTA and FQGNSA. Trimming removed 0 bases from V and 5 bases from J, with 12 bases in between. The CDR3 runs 15 residues. DNA of the CDR3: TGTGCCAGCAGCTTAGCGCCAGGATTCCAAGATACGCAGTATTTT. It encodes CASSLAPGFQDTQYF.

The rearrangement uses TRBV5-5 and TRBJ2-7; D is ambiguous. This CDR3 comprises 14 residues. V was clipped by 1 base and J by 2 bases, with 10 bases between them. Per the germline V gene, CDR1 is SGHKS and CDR2 is YYEKEE (reference sequence). The CDR3, as DNA: TGTGCCAGCAGCTTGCGGAAGGAGCCCTACGAGCAGTACTTC. Translated, it gives CASSLRKEPYEQYF.

The genes are TRBV19 and TRBJ2-7, with no clear D. CDR1 is LNHDA and CDR2 is SQIVND in the germline V gene (reference sequence). V lost 3 bases and J lost 5, with 14 bases in between. The CDR3 contains 14 residues. CDR3 DNA sequence: TGTGCCAGTAGTATTCGTCAGGTCGGCGACGAGCAGTACTTC. It encodes CASSIRQVGDEQYF.

The V and J genes are TRBV5-6 and TRBJ2-7; TRBD1 matches 8 bases. CDR3 length: 14 residues. The V segment lost 4 bases and the J segment 2 bases; nucleotides outside the gene matches: 5. The germline V gene encodes CDR1 SGHDT and CDR2 YYEEEE. The CDR3 DNA reads as TGTGCCAGCAGCCCCTCGACAGGGGCCTACGAGCAGTACTTC. Its protein product is CASSPSTGAYEQYF.

The CDR3 bases are TGTGCCAGCAGTGATATGGATAGGGGCGACGATCCAACTAATGAAAAACTGTTTTTT. Encoded protein: CASSDMDRGDDPTNEKLFF. V is TRBV6-1 and J is TRBJ1-4, with D possibly matching TRBD1 (5 bases). The V end lost 3 bases, the J end lost 0 bases, and 20 bases lay between the germline ends. The CDR3 totals 19 residues. Germline V lookup: CDR1 MNHNS, CDR2 SASEGT.

This rearrangement joins TRBV7-2 to TRBJ1-6; the match to TRBD1 covers 8 bases. The CDR3 has 13 residues. The trim removed 8 bases at V and 8 bases at J, leaving 5 bases unmatched. The germline V gene has CDR1 SGHTA and CDR2 FQGNSA. The CDR3 is CASSQGADSPLHF. The CDR3 coding sequence is TGTGCCAGCTCGCAGGGGGCGGATTCACCCCTCCACTTT.

V gene TRBV28 combines with J gene TRBJ1-6; perhaps TRBD1 as D (6 bases). CDR1 is MDHEN, CDR2 SYDVKM, per germline. This CDR3 comprises 13 residues. V gave up 5 bases and J gave up 8 bases, with 10 bases separating them. The CDR3 protein is CASSTGGHSPLHF. The CDR3 DNA reads as TGTGCCAGCAGTACCGGGGGGCATTCACCCCTCCACTTT.

The chain couples TRBV27 to TRBJ1-1; D is uncertain. The germline V and J ends were trimmed by 10 bases and 7 bases, with 16 bases remaining between them. This CDR3 spans 12 amino acids. Germline values: CDR1 MNHEY, CDR2 SMNVEV (reference sequence). The CDR3 sequence: CATHYPPSEAFF. CDR3 DNA: TGTGCCACCCATTACCCCCCCAGTGAAGCTTTCTTT.

This chain links TRBV3-1 (or the pseudogene TRBV3-2) with TRBJ2-2, with a weak D call TRBD1 (5 bases). Germline CDR1 and CDR2: LGHDT and YNNKEL (reference sequence). CDR3 length equals 16 residues. V was trimmed by 1 base and J by 3 bases, leaving 12 bases between them. CDR3: CASSQGAGSDTGELFF. The CDR3 coding sequence is TGTGCCAGCAGCCAAGGGGCAGGGTCGGACACCGGGGAGCTGTTTTTT.

This clone was seen more than once but under ten times. The V and J genes are TRBV7-8 and TRBJ1-1, with 8 nucleotides matching TRBD1. The CDR3 sequence is 16 residues long. Germline V gene sequence: CDR1 SGHVS, CDR2 FQNEAQ. The J segment lost 2 bases and the V segment lost 3 bases, leaving 8 bases of the junction unmatched. The CDR3 DNA reads as TGTGCCAGCAGCTTCGTTCAGGACAGGGAAAACACTGAAGCTTTCTTT. This encodes CASSFVQDRENTEAFF.

The V and J genes are TRBV7-9 and TRBJ1-6, with 7 nucleotides matching TRBD1. The CDR3 covers 16 residues. Germline V gene lookup returns CDR1 SEHNR and CDR2 FQNEAQ (reference sequence). V was pared by 5 bases and J by 2 bases, with 6 bases of the junction left unmatched. CDR3 protein: CASSTWDSPYNSPLHF. The DNA for the CDR3 is TGTGCCAGCAGCACATGGGACAGCCCCTATAATTCACCCCTCCACTTT.

The gene calls are TRBV24-1 and TRBJ1-2; unclear D gene. Deletions cut 1 base from V and 3 bases from J, with 8 bases between. The CDR3 sequence is 14 residues long. Germline CDR1 is KGHDR and CDR2 is SFDVKD. The CDR3 here is CATSDLSGDYGYTF. The CDR3 coding sequence is TGTGCCACCAGTGATTTATCCGGGGACTATGGCTACACCTTC.

The chain recombines TRBV7-9 with TRBJ2-1; D gene unclear. Between the trimmed V and J ends, which lost 1 base and 1 base, there was a span of 8 bases. This CDR3 region has 15 residues. CDR1 and CDR2 from the germline V gene are SEHNR and FQNEAQ (reference sequence). The CDR3 protein is CASSLVGGSYNEQFF. CDR3 in DNA: TGTGCCAGCAGCTTAGTTGGCGGTTCCTACAATGAGCAGTTCTTC.

This clone has only one observation. A much larger clone lies a single base off, so this may be a read error. V gene TRBV7-2 combines with J gene TRBJ2-1; 11 nucleotides align to TRBD2. CDR1 is SGHTA and CDR2 is FQGNSA in the germline V gene. The CDR3 contains 15 residues. Trimming cost V 4 bases and J 3 bases; bases outside gene matches: 2. CDR3 residues: CASSSTSGGYNEQFF. CDR3 nucleotides: TGTGCCAGCAGCTCAACTAGCGGGGGCTACAATGAGCAGTTCTTC.

This chain links TRBV6-2 or TRBV6-3 with TRBJ1-2; D is possibly TRBD1 (5 bases). The V end lost 5 bases, the J end lost 4 bases, and 8 bases lay between the germline ends. Germline assignment: CDR1 MNHEY and CDR2 SVGEGT. The CDR3 extends over 12 amino acids. CDR3 region: CASSRQFYGYTF. CDR3 DNA sequence: TGTGCCAGCAGTCGACAGTTCTATGGCTACACCTTC.

This rearrangement joins TRBV30 to TRBJ1-2, with D possibly being TRBD1 (6 bases). Germline CDR1 and CDR2: GTSNPN and SVGIG (reference sequence). V lost 1 base and J 0 bases, leaving 9 bases between the germline ends. The CDR3 spans 14 residues. CDR3 bases: TGTGCCTGGAGTGAGGGGGGGCCTAACTATGGCTACACCTTC. This gives the protein CAWSEGGPNYGYTF.

The chain employs TRBV7-3 and TRBJ1-1; 8 bases are a match to TRBD1. Germline loops: CDR1 SGHTA, CDR2 FQGTGA. With 5 bases clipped from V and 7 bases from J, the junction kept 6 bases outside the gene matches. This CDR3 spans 13 amino acids. CDR3 protein: CASSPGQGIEAFF. The CDR3 DNA follows: TGTGCCAGCAGCCCTGGACAGGGAATTGAAGCTTTCTTT.

This chain connects TRBV19 to TRBJ1-4; TRBD1 is a possible D gene (5 bases). Germline V CDR1 and CDR2: LNHDA, SQIVND (reference sequence). V dropped 6 bases and J dropped 0 bases, with 11 bases sitting between them. The CDR3 sequence is 15 residues long. The CDR3 here is CASSADSSTNEKLFF. In nucleotides, the CDR3 is TGTGCCAGTAGCGCCGACAGTTCAACTAATGAAAAACTGTTTTTT.

The gene calls are TRBV6-5 and TRBJ1-5, with TRBD1 as a possible D gene (6 bases). The CDR3 is 15 residues long. Germline CDR1 is MNHEY and CDR2 is SVGAGI. The ends were cut back, 8 bases at V and 1 base at J, with 15 bases in the middle. CDR3: CASPPTGLSNQPQHF. CDR3 DNA: TGTGCCAGCCCCCCCACAGGGTTGAGCAATCAGCCCCAGCATTTT.

The chain recombines TRBV5-6 with TRBJ2-1; possibly TRBD1 for D (6 bases). Per germline, CDR1 SGHDT and CDR2 YYEEEE. V lost 0 bases and J lost 9, with 10 bases in between. The CDR3 sequence is 13 residues long. The CDR3, as DNA: TGTGCCAGCAGCTTGGGGTCGGACAGTGAGCAGTTCTTC. Its protein is CASSLGSDSEQFF. The full variable domain, in which reference TRBV5-6 and TRBJ2-1 provide the parts outside the CDR3, is DAGVTQSPTHLIKTRGQQVTLRCSPKSGHDTVSWYQQALGQGPQFIFQYYEEEERQRGNFPDRFSGHQFPNYSSELNVNALLLGDSALYLCASSLGSDSEQFFGPGTRLTVL.

The chain is built from TRBV4-3 and TRBJ2-5, with 11 bases matching TRBD1. The germline gives CDR1 LGHNA, CDR2 YSLEER. The CDR3 covers 15 residues. V lost 4 bases, J lost 5 bases, and 6 bases stayed unmatched. CDR3 DNA: TGCGCCAGCAGCCGGGACAGGGGGTCGGAGGAGACCCAGTACTTC. This encodes CASSRDRGSEETQYF.

A few counts support this clone. The CDR3 reads CASSGEGYGYTF. DNA for the CDR3: TGTGCCAGTAGTGGGGAGGGCTATGGCTACACCTTC. This rearrangement joins TRBV19 to TRBJ1-2, with no clear D. The CDR3 totals 12 residues. V was cut by 5 bases and J by 4 bases, with 8 bases left in between. CDR1 and CDR2 from the germline V gene are LNHDA and SQIVND (reference sequence).

This rearrangement joins TRBV5-1 to TRBJ2-5; TRBD2 matches at 8 bases. Germline-derived CDR1 and CDR2 are SGHRS and YFSETQ. The CDR3 runs to 15 residues. With V trimmed by 3 bases and J by 4 bases, 8 bases remained unmatched. CDR3 protein: CASSSVGLEGETQYF. In DNA, the CDR3 is TGCGCCAGCAGCTCGGTGGGACTAGAGGGAGAGACCCAGTACTTC. The whole variable domain, filled in from reference TRBV5-1 and TRBJ2-5, reads KAGVTQTPRYLIKTRGQQVTLSCSPISGHRSVSWYQQTPGQGLQFLFEYFSETQRNKGNFPGRFSGRQFSNSRSEMNVSTLELGDSALYLCASSSVGLEGETQYFGPGTRLLVL.

V usage is TRBV9 and J usage is TRBJ2-7; 9 positions match TRBD2. Germline V lookup: CDR1 SGDLS, CDR2 YYNGEE. The CDR3 spans 15 residues. After removal of 4 bases from V and 6 bases from J, the junction contained 11 bases not matched to a gene. The CDR3 coding sequence is TGTGCCAGCAGCCCTATAGCGGGAGCTAATGGCGAGCAGTACTTC. It specifies CASSPIAGANGEQYF.